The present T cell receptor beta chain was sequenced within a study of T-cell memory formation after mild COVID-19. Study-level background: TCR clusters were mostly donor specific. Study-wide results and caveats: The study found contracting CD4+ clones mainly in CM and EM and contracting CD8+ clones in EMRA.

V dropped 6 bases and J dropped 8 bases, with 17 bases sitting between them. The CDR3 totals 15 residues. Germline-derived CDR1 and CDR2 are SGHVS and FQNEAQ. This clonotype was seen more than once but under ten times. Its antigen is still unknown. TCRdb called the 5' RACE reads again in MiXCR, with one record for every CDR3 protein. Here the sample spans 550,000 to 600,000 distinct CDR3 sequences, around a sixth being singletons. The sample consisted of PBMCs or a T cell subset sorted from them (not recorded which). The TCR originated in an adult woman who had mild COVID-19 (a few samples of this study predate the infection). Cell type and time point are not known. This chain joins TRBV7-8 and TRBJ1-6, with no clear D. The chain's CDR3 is CASRRSVAKDSPLHF. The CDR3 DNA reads TGTGCCAGCAGGAGGAGTGTGGCTAAGGATTCACCCCTCCACTTT.